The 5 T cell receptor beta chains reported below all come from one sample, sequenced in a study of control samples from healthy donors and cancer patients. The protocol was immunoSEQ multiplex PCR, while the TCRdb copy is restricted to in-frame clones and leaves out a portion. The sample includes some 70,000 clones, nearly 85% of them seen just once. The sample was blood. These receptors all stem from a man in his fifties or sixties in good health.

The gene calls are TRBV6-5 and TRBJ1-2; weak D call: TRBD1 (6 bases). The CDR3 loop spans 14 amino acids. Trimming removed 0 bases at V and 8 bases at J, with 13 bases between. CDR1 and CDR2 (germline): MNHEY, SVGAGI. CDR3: CASSYSAGHGGYTF. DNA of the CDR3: TGTGCCAGCAGTTACTCTGCGGGACATGGAGGCTACACCTTC.

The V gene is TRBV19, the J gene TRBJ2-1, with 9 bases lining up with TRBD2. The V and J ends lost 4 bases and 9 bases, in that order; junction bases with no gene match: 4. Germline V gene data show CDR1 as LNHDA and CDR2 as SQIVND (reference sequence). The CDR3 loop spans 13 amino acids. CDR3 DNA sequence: TGTGCCAGTAGTAGCGGGAGGGCCGGTGAGCAGTTCTTC. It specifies CASSSGRAGEQFF.

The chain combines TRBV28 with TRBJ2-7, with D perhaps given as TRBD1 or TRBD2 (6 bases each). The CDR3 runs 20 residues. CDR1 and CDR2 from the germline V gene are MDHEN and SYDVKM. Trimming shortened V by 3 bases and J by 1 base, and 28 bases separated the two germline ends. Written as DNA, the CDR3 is TGTGCCAGCAGTTTGGGGGGCCTGGGGACTCTAGGTAGTGGGTCCTACGAGCAGTACTTC. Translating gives CASSLGGLGTLGSGSYEQYF.

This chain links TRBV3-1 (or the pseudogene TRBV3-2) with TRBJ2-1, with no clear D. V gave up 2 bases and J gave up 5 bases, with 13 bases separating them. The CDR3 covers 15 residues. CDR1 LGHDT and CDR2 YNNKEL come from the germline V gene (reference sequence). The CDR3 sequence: CASSQRLLSDNEQFF. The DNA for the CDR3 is TGTGCCAGCAGCCAAAGATTACTATCGGACAATGAGCAGTTCTTC.

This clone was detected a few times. CDR3 loop: CASSSTGTESYEQYF. The DNA for the CDR3 is TGTGCCAGCAGTTCAACCGGGACGGAATCCTACGAGCAGTACTTC. The genes are TRBV28 and TRBJ2-7, with D tentatively TRBD1 or TRBD2 (5 bases each). Germline lookup yields CDR1 MDHEN and CDR2 SYDVKM. Trimming removed 4 bases from V and 1 base from J, with 14 bases in between. The CDR3 is 15 amino acids.